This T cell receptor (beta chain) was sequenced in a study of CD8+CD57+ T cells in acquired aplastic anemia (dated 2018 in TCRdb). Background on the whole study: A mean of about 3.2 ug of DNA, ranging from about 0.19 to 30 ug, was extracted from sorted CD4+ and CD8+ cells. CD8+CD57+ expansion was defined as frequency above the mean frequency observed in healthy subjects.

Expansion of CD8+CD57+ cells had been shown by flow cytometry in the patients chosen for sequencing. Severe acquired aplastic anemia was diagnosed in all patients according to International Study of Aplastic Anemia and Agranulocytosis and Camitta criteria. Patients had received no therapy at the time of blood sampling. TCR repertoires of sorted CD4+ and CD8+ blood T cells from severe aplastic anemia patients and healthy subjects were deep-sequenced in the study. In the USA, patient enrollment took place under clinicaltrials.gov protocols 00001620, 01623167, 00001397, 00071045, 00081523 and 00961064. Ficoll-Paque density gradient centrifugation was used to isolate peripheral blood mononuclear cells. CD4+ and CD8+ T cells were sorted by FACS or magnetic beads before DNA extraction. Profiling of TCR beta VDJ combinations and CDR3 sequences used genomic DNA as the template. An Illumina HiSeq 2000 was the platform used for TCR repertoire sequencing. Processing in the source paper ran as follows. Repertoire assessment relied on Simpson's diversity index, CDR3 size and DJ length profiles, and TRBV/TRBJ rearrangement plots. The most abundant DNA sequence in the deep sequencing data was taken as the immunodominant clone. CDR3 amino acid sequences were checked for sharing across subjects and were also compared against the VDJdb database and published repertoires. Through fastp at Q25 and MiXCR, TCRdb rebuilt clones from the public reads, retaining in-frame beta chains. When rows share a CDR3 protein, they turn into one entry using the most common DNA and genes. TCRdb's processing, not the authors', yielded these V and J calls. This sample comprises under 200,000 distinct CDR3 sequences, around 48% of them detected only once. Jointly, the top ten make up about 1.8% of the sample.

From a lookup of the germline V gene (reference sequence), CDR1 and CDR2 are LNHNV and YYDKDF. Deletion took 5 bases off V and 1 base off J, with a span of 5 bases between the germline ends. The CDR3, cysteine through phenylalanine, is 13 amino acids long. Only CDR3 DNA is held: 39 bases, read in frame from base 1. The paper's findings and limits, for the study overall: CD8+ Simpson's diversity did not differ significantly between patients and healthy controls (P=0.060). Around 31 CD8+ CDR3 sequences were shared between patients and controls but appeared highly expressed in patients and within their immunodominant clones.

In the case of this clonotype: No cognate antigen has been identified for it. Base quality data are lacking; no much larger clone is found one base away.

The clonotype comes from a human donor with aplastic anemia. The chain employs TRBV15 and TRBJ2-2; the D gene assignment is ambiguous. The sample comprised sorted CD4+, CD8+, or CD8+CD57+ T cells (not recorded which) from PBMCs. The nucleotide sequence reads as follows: TGTGCCACCAGCGGTAGGAACACCGGGGAGCTGTTTTTT. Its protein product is CATSGRNTGELFF. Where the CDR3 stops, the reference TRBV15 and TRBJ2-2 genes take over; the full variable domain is DAMVIQNPRYQVTQFGKPVTLSCSQTLNHNVMYWYQQKSSQAPKLLFHYYDKDFNNEADTPDNFQSRRPNTSFCFLDIRSPGLGDTAMYLCATSGRNTGELFFGEGSRLTVL.